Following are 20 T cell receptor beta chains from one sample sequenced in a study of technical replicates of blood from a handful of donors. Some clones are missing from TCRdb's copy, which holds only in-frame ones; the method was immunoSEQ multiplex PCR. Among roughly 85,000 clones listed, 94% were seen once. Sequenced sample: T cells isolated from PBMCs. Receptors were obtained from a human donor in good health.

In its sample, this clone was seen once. In DNA form, the CDR3 reads TGCGCCAGCAGCTTGGATCCGGGGGTCTCCTCCTACAATGAGCAGTTCTTC. Translating gives CASSLDPGVSSYNEQFF. The chain joins TRBV5-1 to TRBJ2-1, with D perhaps TRBD2 (6 bases). In germline, CDR1 is SGHRS, CDR2 YFSETQ. V lost 0 bases, J lost 0 bases, and 13 bases lay in between. The length of the CDR3 is 17 residues. The full variable domain, completed using reference TRBV5-1 and TRBJ2-1, is KAGVTQTPRYLIKTRGQQVTLSCSPISGHRSVSWYQQTPGQGLQFLFEYFSETQRNKGNFPGRFSGRQFSNSRSEMNVSTLELGDSALYLCASSLDPGVSSYNEQFFGPGTRLTVL.

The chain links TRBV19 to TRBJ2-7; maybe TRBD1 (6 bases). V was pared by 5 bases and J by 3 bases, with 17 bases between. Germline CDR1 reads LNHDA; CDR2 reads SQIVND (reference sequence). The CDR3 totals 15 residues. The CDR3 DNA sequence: TGTGCCAGTAGTCGAGAAAAGCTGACAGGCTACGAGCAGTACTTC. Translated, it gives CASSREKLTGYEQYF. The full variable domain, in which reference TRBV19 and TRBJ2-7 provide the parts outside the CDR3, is DGGITQSPKYLFRKEGQNVTLSCEQNLNHDAMYWYRQDPGQGLRLIYYSQIVNDFQKGDIAEGYSVSREKKESFPLTVTSAQKNPTAFYLCASSREKLTGYEQYFGPGTRLTVT.

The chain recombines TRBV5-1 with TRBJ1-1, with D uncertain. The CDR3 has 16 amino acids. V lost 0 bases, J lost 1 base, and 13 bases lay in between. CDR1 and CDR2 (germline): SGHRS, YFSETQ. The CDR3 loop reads CASSLGFRGKNTEAFF. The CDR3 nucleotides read TGCGCCAGCAGCTTGGGTTTCCGGGGAAAGAACACTGAAGCTTTCTTT.

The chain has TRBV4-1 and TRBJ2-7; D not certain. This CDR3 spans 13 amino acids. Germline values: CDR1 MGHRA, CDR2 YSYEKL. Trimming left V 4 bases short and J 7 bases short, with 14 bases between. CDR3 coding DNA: TGCGCCAGCAGCCGTATAAGAGGCGAGGAGCAGTACTTC. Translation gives CASSRIRGEEQYF.

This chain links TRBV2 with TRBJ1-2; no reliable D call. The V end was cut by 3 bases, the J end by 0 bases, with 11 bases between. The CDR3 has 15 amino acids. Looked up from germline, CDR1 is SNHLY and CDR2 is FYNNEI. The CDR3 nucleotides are TGTGCCAGCAGTGAGTCCAGGCAGTCTAACTATGGCTACACCTTC. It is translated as CASSESRQSNYGYTF.

The CDR3 reads CASSRGGGEPQHF. The CDR3 region has the DNA TGTGCCAGTAGTCGTGGGGGCGGCGAGCCCCAGCATTTT. The chain has TRBV19 and TRBJ1-5, with a weak D call TRBD1 (6 bases). V was shortened by 5 bases and J by 8 bases, with 13 bases between the two germline ends. Germline V gives CDR1 LNHDA, CDR2 SQIVND (reference sequence). The CDR3 is 13 residues long.

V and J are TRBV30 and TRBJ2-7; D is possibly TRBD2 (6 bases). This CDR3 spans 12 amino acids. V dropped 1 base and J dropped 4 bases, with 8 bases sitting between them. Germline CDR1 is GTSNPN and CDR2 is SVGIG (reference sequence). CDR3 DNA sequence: TGTGCCTGGAGTGGGGGGGAATACGAGCAGTACTTC. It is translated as CAWSGGEYEQYF.

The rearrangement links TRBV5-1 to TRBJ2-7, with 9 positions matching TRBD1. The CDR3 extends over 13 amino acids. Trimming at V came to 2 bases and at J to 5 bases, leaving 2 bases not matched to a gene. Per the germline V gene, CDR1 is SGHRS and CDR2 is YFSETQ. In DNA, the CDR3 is TGCGCCAGCAGCTTCGACAGGGGGGACGAGCAGTACTTC. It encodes CASSFDRGDEQYF.

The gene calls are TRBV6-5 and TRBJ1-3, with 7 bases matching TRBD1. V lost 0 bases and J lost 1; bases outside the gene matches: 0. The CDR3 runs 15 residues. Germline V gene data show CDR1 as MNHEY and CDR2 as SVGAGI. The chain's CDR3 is CASSYSQGSGNTIYF. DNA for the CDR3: TGTGCCAGCAGTTACTCACAGGGGTCTGGAAACACCATATATTTT.

CDR3 residues: CASSPGLADTGELFF. CDR3 DNA: TGCGCCAGCAGCCCGGGACTAGCGGACACCGGGGAGCTGTTTTTT. The chain couples TRBV5-1 to TRBJ2-2, with TRBD2 matching 11 bases. The CDR3 runs 15 residues. Germline CDR1 SGHRS, CDR2 YFSETQ. The trim removed 4 bases at V and 3 bases at J, leaving 2 bases unmatched. The whole variable domain, filled in from reference TRBV5-1 and TRBJ2-2, reads KAGVTQTPRYLIKTRGQQVTLSCSPISGHRSVSWYQQTPGQGLQFLFEYFSETQRNKGNFPGRFSGRQFSNSRSEMNVSTLELGDSALYLCASSPGLADTGELFFGEGSRLTVL.

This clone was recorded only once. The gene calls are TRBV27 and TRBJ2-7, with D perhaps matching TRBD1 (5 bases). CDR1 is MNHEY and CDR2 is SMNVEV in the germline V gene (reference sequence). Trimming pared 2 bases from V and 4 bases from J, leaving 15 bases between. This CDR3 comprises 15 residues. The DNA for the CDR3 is TGTGCCAGCAGTTTACTCTCCGAAGGGGTATACGAGCAGTACTTC. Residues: CASSLLSEGVYEQYF.

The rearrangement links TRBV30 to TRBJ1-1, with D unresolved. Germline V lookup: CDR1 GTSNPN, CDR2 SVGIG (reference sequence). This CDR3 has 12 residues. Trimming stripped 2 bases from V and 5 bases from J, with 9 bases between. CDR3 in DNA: TGTGCCTGGAGTACGCAGGAAACTGAAGCTTTCTTT. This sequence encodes CAWSTQETEAFF.

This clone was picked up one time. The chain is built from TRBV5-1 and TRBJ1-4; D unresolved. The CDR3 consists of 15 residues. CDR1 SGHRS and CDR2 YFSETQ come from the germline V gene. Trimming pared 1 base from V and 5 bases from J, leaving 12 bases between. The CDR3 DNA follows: TGCGCCAGCAGCTTGACGTTGAGGCCAAATGAAAAACTGTTTTTT. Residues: CASSLTLRPNEKLFF.

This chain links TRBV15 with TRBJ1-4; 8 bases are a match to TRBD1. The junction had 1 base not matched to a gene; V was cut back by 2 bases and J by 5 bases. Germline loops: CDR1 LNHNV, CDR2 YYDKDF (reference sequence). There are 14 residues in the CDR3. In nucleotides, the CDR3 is TGTGCCACCAGCAGAAACAGGGGGAATGAAAAACTGTTTTTT. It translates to CATSRNRGNEKLFF.

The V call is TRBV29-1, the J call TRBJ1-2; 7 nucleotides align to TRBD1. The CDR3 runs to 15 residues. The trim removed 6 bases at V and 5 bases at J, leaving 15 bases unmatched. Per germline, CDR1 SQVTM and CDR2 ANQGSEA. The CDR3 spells CSVEQTGDPAYGYTF. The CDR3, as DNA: TGCAGCGTGGAACAAACAGGGGATCCCGCGTATGGCTACACCTTC.

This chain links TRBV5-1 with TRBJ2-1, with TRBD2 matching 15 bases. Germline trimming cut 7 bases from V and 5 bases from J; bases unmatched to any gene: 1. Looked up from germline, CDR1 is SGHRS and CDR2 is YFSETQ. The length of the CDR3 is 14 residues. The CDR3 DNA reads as TGCGCCAGCTGGACTAGCGGGGGGGACAATGAGCAGTTCTTC. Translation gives CASWTSGGDNEQFF.

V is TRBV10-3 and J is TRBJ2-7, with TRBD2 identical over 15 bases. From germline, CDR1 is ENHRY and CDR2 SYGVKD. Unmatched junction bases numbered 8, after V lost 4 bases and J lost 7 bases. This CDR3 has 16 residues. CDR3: CAISGRTSGRAEEQYF. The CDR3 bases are TGTGCCATCAGTGGGCGGACTAGCGGGAGGGCGGAGGAGCAGTACTTC.

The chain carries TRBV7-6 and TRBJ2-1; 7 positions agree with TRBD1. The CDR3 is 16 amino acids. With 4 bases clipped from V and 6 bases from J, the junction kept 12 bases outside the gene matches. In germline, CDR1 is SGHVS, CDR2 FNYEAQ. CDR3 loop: CASSWPGQTVSNEQFF. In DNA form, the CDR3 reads TGTGCCAGCAGCTGGCCGGGACAGACTGTTAGCAATGAGCAGTTCTTC.

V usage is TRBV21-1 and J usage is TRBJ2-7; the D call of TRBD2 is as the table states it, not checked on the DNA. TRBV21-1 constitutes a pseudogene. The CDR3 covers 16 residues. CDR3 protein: CASSNGTWSLAAEQYF. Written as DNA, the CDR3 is TGTGCCAGCAGCAACGGGACTTGGTCTCTAGCTGCCGAGCAGTACTTC.

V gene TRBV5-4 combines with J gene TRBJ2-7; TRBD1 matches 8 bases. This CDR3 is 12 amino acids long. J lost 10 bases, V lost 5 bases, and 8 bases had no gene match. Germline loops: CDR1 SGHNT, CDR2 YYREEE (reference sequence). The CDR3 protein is CASSSGTGPQYF. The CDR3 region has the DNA TGTGCCAGCAGTTCGGGGACAGGCCCCCAGTACTTC.